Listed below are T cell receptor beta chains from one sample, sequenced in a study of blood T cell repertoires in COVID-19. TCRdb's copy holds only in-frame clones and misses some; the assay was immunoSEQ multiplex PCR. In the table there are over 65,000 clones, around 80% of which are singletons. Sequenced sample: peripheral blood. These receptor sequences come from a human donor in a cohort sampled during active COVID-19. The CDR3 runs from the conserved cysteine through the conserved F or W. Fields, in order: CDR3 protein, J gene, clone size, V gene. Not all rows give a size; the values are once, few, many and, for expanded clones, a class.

CDR3 protein: CASTADRGYRNEQFF
J gene: TRBJ2-1
clone size: .
V gene: TRBV2

CDR3 protein: CASSDRPSGANVLTF
J gene: TRBJ2-6
clone size: .
V gene: TRBV6-1

CDR3 protein: CASSGLAWGEQFF
J gene: TRBJ2-1
clone size: .
V gene: TRBV6-2/TRBV6-3

CDR3 protein: CATSREGTGREKLFF
J gene: TRBJ1-4
clone size: .
V gene: TRBV15

CDR3 protein: CASDPGQGREQYF
J gene: TRBJ2-7
clone size: .
V gene: TRBV6-5

CDR3 protein: CATSGVAGGSFANTGELFF
J gene: TRBJ2-2
clone size: .
V gene: TRBV24-1

CDR3 protein: CASSVTPDTQYF
J gene: TRBJ2-3
clone size: .
V gene: TRBV7-2

CDR3 protein: CASSLGGRITDTQYF
J gene: TRBJ2-3
clone size: .
V gene: TRBV5-6

CDR3 protein: CASSRRQGAIDTQYF
J gene: TRBJ2-3
clone size: .
V gene: TRBV3-1/TRBV3-2

CDR3 protein: CASSSPERGNEQFF
J gene: TRBJ2-1
clone size: .
V gene: TRBV7-9

CDR3 protein: CASSDQTMDSPFVAGGYTF
J gene: TRBJ1-2
clone size: .
V gene: TRBV6-1

CDR3 protein: CASSVGEGTQYF
J gene: TRBJ2-5
clone size: .
V gene: TRBV9

CDR3 protein: CASSQAGNYGYTF
J gene: TRBJ1-2
clone size: .
V gene: TRBV3-1/TRBV3-2

CDR3 protein: CASSIRPTGMNTEAFF
J gene: TRBJ1-1
clone size: .
V gene: TRBV19

CDR3 protein: CASSEAPGFHYEQYF
J gene: TRBJ2-7
clone size: .
V gene: TRBV6-1

CDR3 protein: CASSPTHSGGRSEQFF
J gene: TRBJ2-1
clone size: .
V gene: TRBV4-3

CDR3 protein: CASSVQGQGLYEQYF
J gene: TRBJ2-7
clone size: .
V gene: TRBV18

CDR3 protein: CASSLHGLTEYEQYF
J gene: TRBJ2-7
clone size: .
V gene: TRBV11-2

CDR3 protein: CAWRSGTGDTGELFF
J gene: TRBJ2-2
clone size: .
V gene: TRBV30

CDR3 protein: CASSYPSPFRGYTF
J gene: TRBJ1-2
clone size: few
V gene: TRBV6-6

CDR3 protein: CASSLKLVMTDGPYGYTF
J gene: TRBJ1-2
clone size: .
V gene: TRBV28

CDR3 protein: CAISELGGGLSSYNEQFF
J gene: TRBJ2-1
clone size: .
V gene: TRBV10-3

CDR3 protein: CASRSPYEQYF
J gene: TRBJ2-7
clone size: .
V gene: TRBV2

CDR3 protein: CASSRDSSYEQYF
J gene: TRBJ2-7
clone size: .
V gene: TRBV12-3/TRBV12-4

CDR3 protein: CASSLLDPTGTDTQYF
J gene: TRBJ2-3
clone size: .
V gene: TRBV28

CDR3 protein: CASSDPAELGYNEQFF
J gene: TRBJ2-1
clone size: .
V gene: TRBV2

CDR3 protein: CASSPGATGYEQYF
J gene: TRBJ2-7
clone size: .
V gene: TRBV18

CDR3 protein: CASSPDRGKLEYEQYF
J gene: TRBJ2-7
clone size: .
V gene: TRBV28

CDR3 protein: CARSPKDRGDEKLFF
J gene: TRBJ1-4
clone size: once
V gene: TRBV5-3

CDR3 protein: CASIRGGSYEQYF
J gene: TRBJ2-7
clone size: .
V gene: TRBV28

CDR3 protein: CASSRLGRTGTNANTGELFF
J gene: TRBJ2-2
clone size: .
V gene: TRBV28

CDR3 protein: CASSQDSLYGYTF
J gene: TRBJ1-2
clone size: .
V gene: TRBV7-8

CDR3 protein: CASSESAGPTYEQYF
J gene: TRBJ2-7
clone size: .
V gene: TRBV2